Listed here are 7 T cell receptor beta chains from one sample, sequenced in a study of OX40 agonist ivuxolimab in advanced cancers. Sequenced by immunoSEQ multiplex PCR; TCRdb stores in-frame clones only, minus some. The data hold some 74,000 clones, with around 86% observed a single time. The input for sequencing was CD4+ or CD8+ T cells sorted from blood, taken in a trial of the OX40 agonist ivuxolimab. The origin of the receptors is an adult with an advanced solid tumor such as melanoma, head and neck, liver or kidney cancer.

This clone was observed a single time. The chain carries TRBV28 and TRBJ1-1, with D possibly being TRBD1 (5 bases). Deletions cut 8 bases from V and 5 bases from J, with 18 bases between. Germline-derived CDR1 and CDR2 are MDHEN and SYDVKM. The CDR3 totals 14 residues. The CDR3 loop is CASGPFGWGTEAFF. The CDR3, as DNA: TGTGCCAGCGGTCCTTTCGGGTGGGGGACTGAAGCTTTCTTT.

The chain is built from TRBV11-3 and TRBJ2-5, with D possibly called TRBD1 or TRBD2 (5 bases each). TRBJ2-7 explains the end of the DNA better; the J call may be wrong. The CDR3 runs to 14 residues. Germline V gene data show CDR1 as SGHNT and CDR2 as YENEEA. CDR3 loop: CASSRDDNSYEQYF. DNA for the CDR3: TGTGCCAGCAGCCGGGACGACAACTCCTACGAGCAGTACTTC.

The chain combines TRBV9 with TRBJ2-7; possible D gene TRBD2, 7 bases. V shed 0 bases and J shed 6 bases, with 16 bases lying between them. The CDR3 is made up of 15 amino acids. Germline CDR1 reads SGDLS; CDR2 reads YYNGEE. In DNA form, the CDR3 reads TGTGCCAGCAGCGTAGCTAGAGGGGGGGTCGGCGAGCAGTACTTC. Translating gives CASSVARGGVGEQYF.

The gene calls are TRBV10-3 and TRBJ1-2; 8 nucleotides align to TRBD1. The length of the CDR3 is 12 residues. The ends lost 10 bases at V and 5 bases at J; junction bases unmatched: 6. Germline values: CDR1 ENHRY, CDR2 SYGVKD. The CDR3 region has the DNA TGTGCCACGACAGGGGAAAATTATGGCTACACCTTC. Translating it yields CATTGENYGYTF.

The chain joins TRBV6-5 to TRBJ1-1, with D unclear. CDR3 length: 10 amino acids. Between the trimmed V and J ends, which lost 8 bases and 11 bases, there was a span of 12 bases. From germline, CDR1 is MNHEY and CDR2 SVGAGI. DNA for the CDR3: TGTGCCAGCGCGTTGCCCCCCGCTTTCTTT. As protein: CASALPPAFF.

The chain combines TRBV7-8 with TRBJ2-3; TRBD2 agrees at 10 bases. Germline values: CDR1 SGHVS, CDR2 FQNEAQ. CDR3 size: 17 residues. The V and J ends lost 6 bases and 0 bases, in that order; junction bases with no gene match: 9. CDR3 sequence: CASSLQGTSASTDTQYF. For the CDR3, the DNA is TGTGCCAGCAGTTTGCAGGGGACTAGCGCCAGCACAGATACGCAGTATTTT.

V and J are TRBV7-9 and TRBJ2-5; 7 bases are shared with TRBD2. V was pared by 4 bases and J by 5 bases, with 7 bases of the junction left unmatched. Germline CDR1 and CDR2: SEHNR and FQNEAQ (reference sequence). CDR3 length: 14 residues. CDR3 region: CASSWGGAGETQYF. In nucleotides, the CDR3 is TGTGCCAGCAGCTGGGGAGGGGCAGGGGAGACCCAGTACTTC.